This T cell receptor beta chain was captured by sequencing in a study of blood T cells in healthy people across ages. It was with a sample-barcoded 5' primer and a J-beta primer mix that a second PCR of roughly 7 to 11 cycles was run. MiXCR was run by TCRdb on the 5' RACE reads, yielding one entry per CDR3 protein. This sample carries 1.8 million or so distinct CDR3 sequences, approximately 39% of them seen once, and the ten largest clones take more than 20%. V was pared by 6 bases and J by 1 base, with 12 bases between. Germline-derived CDR1 and CDR2 are MNHNS and SASEGT. The CDR3 is made up of 14 amino acids.

The origin of this receptor is a human donor in good health. This chain joins TRBV6-1 and TRBJ1-1; possible D gene TRBD1, 5 bases. Material: blood. The CDR3 DNA sequence: TGTGCCAGCAGGTTGGGGGATCGGAACACTGAAGCTTTCTTT. Its protein product is CASRLGDRNTEAFF.